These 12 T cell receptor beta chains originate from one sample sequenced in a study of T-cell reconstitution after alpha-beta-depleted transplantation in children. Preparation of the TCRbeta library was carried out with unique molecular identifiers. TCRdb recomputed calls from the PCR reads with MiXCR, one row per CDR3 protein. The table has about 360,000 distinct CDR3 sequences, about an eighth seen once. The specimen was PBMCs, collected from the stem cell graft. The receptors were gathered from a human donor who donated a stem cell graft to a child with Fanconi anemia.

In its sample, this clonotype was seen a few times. The CDR3, as DNA: TGTGCCAGCAGCTTTAGGACAGAAGCCACAGATACGCAGTATTTT. Its protein product is CASSFRTEATDTQYF. The chain employs TRBV5-6 and TRBJ2-3; a possible D gene is TRBD1 (6 bases). Trimming left V 2 bases short and J 2 bases short, with 12 bases between. CDR3 size: 15 residues. Germline CDR1 is SGHDT and CDR2 is YYEEEE.

The CDR3 nucleotides are TGTGCCAGCAGTAATCAGGGGGCGAATAATTCACCCCTCCACTTT. Amino acid sequence: CASSNQGANNSPLHF. The chain uses TRBV2 and TRBJ1-6; 8 bases align to TRBD1. J gave up 5 bases and V 5 bases, and 5 bases lay outside the gene matches. The CDR3 is made up of 15 amino acids. Germline CDR1 reads SNHLY; CDR2 reads FYNNEI.

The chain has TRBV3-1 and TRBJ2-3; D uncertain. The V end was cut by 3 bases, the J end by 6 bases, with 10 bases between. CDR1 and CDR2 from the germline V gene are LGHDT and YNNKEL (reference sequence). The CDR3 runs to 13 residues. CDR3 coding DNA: TGTGCCAGCAGCCAGGCGCCTTCCGATACGCAGTATTTT. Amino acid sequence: CASSQAPSDTQYF.

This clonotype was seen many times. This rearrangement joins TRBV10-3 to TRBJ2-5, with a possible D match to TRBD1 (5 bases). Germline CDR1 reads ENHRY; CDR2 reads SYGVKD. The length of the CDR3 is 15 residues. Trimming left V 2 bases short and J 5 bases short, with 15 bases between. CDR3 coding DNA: TGTGCCATCAGTGAGAGAGAGTCAGGGATGGAGACCCAGTACTTC. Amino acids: CAISERESGMETQYF.

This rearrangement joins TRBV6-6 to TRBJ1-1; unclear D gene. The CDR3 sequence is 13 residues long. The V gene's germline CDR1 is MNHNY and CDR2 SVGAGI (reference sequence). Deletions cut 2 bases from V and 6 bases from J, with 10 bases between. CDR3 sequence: CASSYVSTSEAFF. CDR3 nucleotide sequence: TGTGCCAGCAGTTACGTCAGTACCTCTGAAGCTTTCTTT.

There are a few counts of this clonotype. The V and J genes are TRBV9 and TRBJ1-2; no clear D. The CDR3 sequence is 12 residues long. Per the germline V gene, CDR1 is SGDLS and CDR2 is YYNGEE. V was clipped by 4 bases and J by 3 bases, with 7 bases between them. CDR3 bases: TGTGCCAGCAGCACCCGATACTATGGCTACACCTTC. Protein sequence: CASSTRYYGYTF. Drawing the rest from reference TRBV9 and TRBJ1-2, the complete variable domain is DSGVTQTPKHLITATGQRVTLRCSPRSGDLSVYWYQQSLDQGLQFLIQYYNGEERAKGNILERFSAQQFPDLHSELNLSSLELGDSALYFCASSTRYYGYTFGSGTRLTVV.

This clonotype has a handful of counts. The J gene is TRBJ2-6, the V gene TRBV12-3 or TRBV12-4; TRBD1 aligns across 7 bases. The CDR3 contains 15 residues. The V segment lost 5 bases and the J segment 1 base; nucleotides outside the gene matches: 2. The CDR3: CASSETGSGANVLTF. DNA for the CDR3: TGTGCCAGCAGTGAGACAGGGTCTGGGGCCAACGTCCTGACTTTC.

The CDR3 DNA sequence: TGTGCCAGCAGTTACTCAGTCCCCTTCAATCAGCCCCAGCATTTT. This gives the protein CASSYSVPFNQPQHF. V is TRBV6-2 or TRBV6-3 and J is TRBJ1-5, with unresolved D. The germline gives CDR1 MNHEY, CDR2 SVGEGT. The CDR3 sequence is 15 residues long. Trimming shortened V by 0 bases and J by 3 bases, and 9 bases separated the two germline ends.

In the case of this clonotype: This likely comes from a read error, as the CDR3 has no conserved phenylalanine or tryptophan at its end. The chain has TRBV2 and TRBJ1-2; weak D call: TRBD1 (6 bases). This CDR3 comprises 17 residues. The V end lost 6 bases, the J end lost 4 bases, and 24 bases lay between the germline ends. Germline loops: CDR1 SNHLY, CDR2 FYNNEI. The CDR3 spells CASRGYTGSGRLYGYTY. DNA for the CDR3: TGTGCCAGCAGGGGTTATACAGGGTCGGGACGCCTCTATGGCTACACCTAC.

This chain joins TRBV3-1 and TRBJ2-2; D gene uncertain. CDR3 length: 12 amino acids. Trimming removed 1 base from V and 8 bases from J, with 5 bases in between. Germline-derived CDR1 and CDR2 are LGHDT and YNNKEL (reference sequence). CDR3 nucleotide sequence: TGTGCCAGCAGCCAAGGGGTAGGGGAGCTGTTTTTT. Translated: CASSQGVGELFF.

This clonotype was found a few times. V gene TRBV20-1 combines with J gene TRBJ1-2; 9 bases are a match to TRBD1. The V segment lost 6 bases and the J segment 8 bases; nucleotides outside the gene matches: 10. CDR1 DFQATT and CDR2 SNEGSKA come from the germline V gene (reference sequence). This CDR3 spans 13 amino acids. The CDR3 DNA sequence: TGCAGTGCGCACCACGGGACAGGGTACGGCTACACCTTC. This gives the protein CSAHHGTGYGYTF.

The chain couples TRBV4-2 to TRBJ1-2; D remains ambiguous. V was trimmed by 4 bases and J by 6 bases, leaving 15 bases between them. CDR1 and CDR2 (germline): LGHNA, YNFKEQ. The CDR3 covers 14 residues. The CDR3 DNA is TGTGCCAGCAGCCGAACCGACGGCGAAGATGGCTACACCTTC. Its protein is CASSRTDGEDGYTF.